This is a list of T cell receptor beta chains from one sample in a study of T-cell reconstitution after alpha-beta-depleted transplantation in children. TCRdb reanalysed the PCR reads using MiXCR and keeps one entry per CDR3 protein. This table has some 500,000 distinct CDR3 sequences, about 18% appearing once. The sample here was PBMCs from the stem cell graft donor, taken from the stem cell graft. Receptor source: a human donor who donated a stem cell graft to a child with acute lymphoblastic leukemia. Each CDR3 is given with its conserved first and last residue. The D gene is left open where the match is weak. Where a row states a size, it is once, few, many or the class of an expanded clone; other rows omit it.

many	TRBD1	TRBV20-1	TRBJ2-7	CSARGGQGIYEQYF	TGCAGTGCTAGGGGAGGACAGGGGATCTACGAGCAGTACTTC
NA	NA	TRBV25-1	TRBJ2-2	CASSDGRGAYGELFF	TGTGCCAGCAGTGATGGGAGGGGGGCGTACGGGGAGCTGTTTTTT
few	NA	TRBV20-1	TRBJ2-7	CSAAWDRFYYEQYF	TGCAGTGCCGCCTGGGACCGATTTTATTACGAGCAGTACTTC
NA	NA	TRBV12-3/TRBV12-4	TRBJ1-5	CASTPGAGQPQHF	TGTGCCAGCACCCCGGGGGCAGGTCAGCCCCAGCATTTT
few	NA	TRBV4-1	TRBJ2-7	CASSQEGSPSGEQYF	TGCGCCAGTAGCCAAGAAGGCAGCCCATCTGGTGAGCAGTACTTC
NA	NA	TRBV20-1	TRBJ2-4	CSASRGSDIQYF	TGCAGTGCTAGCCGGGGGAGTGACATTCAGTACTTC
few	TRBD2	TRBV20-1	TRBJ2-1	CSARVSGSSYNEQFF	TGCAGTGCTAGAGTTAGCGGGAGCTCCTACAATGAGCAGTTCTTC
NA	TRBD2	TRBV20-1	TRBJ2-5	CSARPREGVSETQYF	TGCAGTGCTAGACCCCGGGAGGGAGTCTCGGAGACCCAGTACTTC
few	NA	TRBV24-1	TRBJ2-5	CATSDLAADQETQYF	TGTGCCACCAGTGATTTGGCGGCAGACCAAGAGACCCAGTACTTC
NA	TRBD2	TRBV30	TRBJ2-1	CAWSGLSGETYNEQFF	TGTGCCTGGAGCGGACTTAGCGGGGAAACCTACAATGAGCAGTTCTTC
NA	NA	TRBV5-1	TRBJ2-7	CASSLVPGNYEQYF	TGCGCCAGCAGCTTGGTTCCAGGCAACTACGAGCAGTACTTC
NA	TRBD1	TRBV9	TRBJ2-7	CASSVGQGGYYEQYF	TGTGCCAGCAGCGTCGGACAGGGGGGGTACTACGAGCAGTACTTC
NA	TRBD2	TRBV6-1	TRBJ2-3	CASSKGSSGTHTQYF	TGTGCCAGCAGTAAGGGGTCTAGCGGGACCCATACGCAGTATTTT
few	TRBD1	TRBV7-9	TRBJ1-2	CASSLARTGNYGYTF	TGTGCCAGCAGCTTAGCCCGGACAGGGAACTATGGCTACACCTTC
NA	NA	TRBV12-2	TRBJ1-2	CASRFRLDSINYGYTF	TGTGCAAGTCGCTTCCGGCTCGACAGCATTAACTATGGCTACACCTTC
few	NA	TRBV12-3/TRBV12-4	TRBJ1-5	CASSLGPNNQPQHF	TGTGCCAGCAGTTTAGGGCCAAACAATCAGCCCCAGCATTTT
NA	NA	TRBV7-3	TRBJ1-2	CASSLQGFYGYTF	TGTGCCAGCAGCTTGCAGGGGTTCTATGGCTACACCTTC
many	NA	TRBV7-3	TRBJ1-1	CASSFSTREAEAFF	TGTGCCAGCAGCTTCAGCACCCGGGAGGCTGAAGCTTTCTTT
NA	TRBD2	TRBV7-6	TRBJ2-7	CASSLVGLAAEQYF	TGTGCCAGCAGCTTAGTAGGACTAGCAGCCGAGCAGTACTTC
NA	NA	TRBV20-1	TRBJ2-7	CSAIYGYEQYF	TGCAGTGCTATTTATGGCTACGAGCAGTACTTC
NA	NA	TRBV9	TRBJ2-5	CASSSSGWETQYF	TGTGCCAGCAGCTCCTCCGGATGGGAGACCCAGTACTTC
few	NA	TRBV7-5	TRBJ2-7	CISVPEAPRRDSLAYEQYF	NA